This T cell receptor (beta chain) came from a study of blood T cell repertoires in COVID-19. The method was immunoSEQ multiplex PCR; TCRdb's version includes in-frame clones alone and lacks a portion of them. The table includes 350,000 to 450,000 clones, about 87% detected once. The source of this sequence is a man aged 35-49 years in a cohort exposed to, infected with or recovered from COVID-19 (not recorded which). Specimen: PBMCs or T cells enriched from blood (not recorded which).

As DNA, the CDR3 is TGTGCCAGCAGCGAGACACTTATGGGACAGGGCTTTGGCGAGCAGTACTTC. Encoded protein: CASSETLMGQGFGEQYF. The rearrangement joins TRBV11-2 to TRBJ2-7; 9 nucleotides line up with TRBD1. V was pared by 5 bases and J by 6 bases, with 17 bases of the junction left unmatched. CDR1 and CDR2 (germline): SGHAT, FQNNGV. This CDR3 is built from 17 residues.